Presented here are 4 T cell receptor beta chains from one specimen sequenced in a study of blood T cell repertoires in COVID-19. Produced via immunoSEQ multiplex PCR; TCRdb's table is partial and in-frame only. Found here are 300,000 to 400,000 clones, roughly 85% of them singletons; the top ten hold 7.2%. The sample consisted of peripheral blood. These receptors came from a human donor in a cohort sampled during active COVID-19.

This chain links TRBV9 with TRBJ2-7; D uncertain. Between the trimmed V and J ends, which lost 4 bases and 3 bases, there was a span of 14 bases. The CDR3 is made up of 14 amino acids. Germline CDR1 and CDR2: SGDLS and YYNGEE. The CDR3 here is CASSSPQADYEQYF. CDR3 nucleotide sequence: TGTGCCAGCAGCTCCCCTCAGGCAGACTACGAGCAGTACTTC.

This sequence joins TRBV19 and TRBJ2-3; 8 bases align to TRBD2. The germline CDR1 and CDR2 sequences are LNHDA and SQIVND (reference sequence). The CDR3 runs to 17 residues. Trimming at V came to 3 bases and at J to 1 base, leaving 9 bases not matched to a gene. CDR3 sequence (DNA): TGTGCCAGTAGTATGGGAAAGACTAGCGCAGGCACAGATACGCAGTATTTT. Translated, it gives CASSMGKTSAGTDTQYF.

This chain uses TRBV30 with TRBJ1-3, with D possibly TRBD1 on 5 matching bases. Trimming shortened V by 4 bases and J by 4 bases, and 14 bases separated the two germline ends. The CDR3 contains 14 residues. Germline CDR1 GTSNPN, CDR2 SVGIG (reference sequence). CDR3 amino acids: CAWTAGGVGNTIYF. As DNA, the CDR3 is TGTGCCTGGACCGCCGGGGGAGTCGGAAACACCATATATTTT.

The chain employs TRBV25-1 and TRBJ1-4; no clear D. Germline V lookup: CDR1 MGHDK, CDR2 SYGVNS. The CDR3 runs to 15 residues. Trimming left V 3 bases short and J 5 bases short, with 13 bases between. CDR3 in DNA: TGTGCCAGCAGTGATCCTTCGGGAAGAAATGAAAAACTGTTTTTT. This gives the protein CASSDPSGRNEKLFF.